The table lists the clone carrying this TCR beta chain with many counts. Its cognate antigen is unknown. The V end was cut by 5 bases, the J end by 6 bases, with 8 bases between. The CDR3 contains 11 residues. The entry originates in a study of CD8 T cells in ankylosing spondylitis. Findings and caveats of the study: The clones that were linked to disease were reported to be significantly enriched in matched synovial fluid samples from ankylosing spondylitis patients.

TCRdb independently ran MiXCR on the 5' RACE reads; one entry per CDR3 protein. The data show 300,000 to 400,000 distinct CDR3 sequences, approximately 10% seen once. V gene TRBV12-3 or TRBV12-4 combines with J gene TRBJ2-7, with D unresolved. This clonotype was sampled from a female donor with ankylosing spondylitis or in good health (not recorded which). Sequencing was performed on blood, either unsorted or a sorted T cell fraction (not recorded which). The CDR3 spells CASSITGEQYF. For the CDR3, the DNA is TGTGCCAGCAGTATAACGGGCGAGCAGTACTTC.